There are many counts of the clone carrying this TCR beta chain. Constant-segment primers and 5'RACE yielded cDNA libraries for TCR alpha and TCR beta, each carrying sample barcodes and UMIs. TCRdb re-analysed the 5' RACE reads in MiXCR, keeping a single row per CDR3 protein. The table shows approximately 150,000 distinct CDR3 sequences, with 6% to 7% occurring only once. This entry is derived from a study of T-cell memory formation after mild COVID-19. The receptor was isolated from an adult woman who had mild COVID-19 (a few samples of this study predate the infection). Cell type and time point are not known. Specimen: PBMCs or a T cell subset sorted from them (not recorded which).

The CDR3 DNA sequence: TGCGCCAGCAGCTTGGATATTACAGGGGCATACGAGCAGTACTTC. Its translation: CASSLDITGAYEQYF. The chain carries TRBV5-1 and TRBJ2-7; TRBD1 agrees at 7 bases. V was pared by 0 bases and J by 4 bases, with 7 bases of the junction left unmatched. Germline CDR1 is SGHRS and CDR2 is YFSETQ. This CDR3 is built from 15 residues.